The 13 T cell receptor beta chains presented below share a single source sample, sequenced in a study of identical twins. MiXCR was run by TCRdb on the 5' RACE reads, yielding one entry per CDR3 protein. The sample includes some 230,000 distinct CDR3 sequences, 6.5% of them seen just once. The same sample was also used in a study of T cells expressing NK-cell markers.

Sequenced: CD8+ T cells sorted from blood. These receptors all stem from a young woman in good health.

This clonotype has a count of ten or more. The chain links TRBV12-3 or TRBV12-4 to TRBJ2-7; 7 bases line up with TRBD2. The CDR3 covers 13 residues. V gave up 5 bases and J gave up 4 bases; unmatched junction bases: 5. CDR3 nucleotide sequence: TGTGCCAGCAGTCAAGGACTAGTTTACGAGCAGTACTTC. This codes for CASSQGLVYEQYF.

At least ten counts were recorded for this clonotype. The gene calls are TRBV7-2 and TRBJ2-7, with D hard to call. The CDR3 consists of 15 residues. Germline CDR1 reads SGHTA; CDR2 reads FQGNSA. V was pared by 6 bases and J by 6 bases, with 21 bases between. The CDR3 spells CASRSPGEFRPEQYF. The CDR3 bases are TGTGCCAGCAGGTCGCCAGGAGAATTTCGGCCCGAGCAGTACTTC.

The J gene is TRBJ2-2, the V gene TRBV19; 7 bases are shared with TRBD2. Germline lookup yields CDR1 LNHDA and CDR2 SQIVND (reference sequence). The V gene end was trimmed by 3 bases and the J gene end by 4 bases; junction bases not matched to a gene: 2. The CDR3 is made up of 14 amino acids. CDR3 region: CASSMTSRTGELFF. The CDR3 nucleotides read TGTGCCAGTAGTATGACTAGCCGCACCGGGGAGCTGTTTTTT.

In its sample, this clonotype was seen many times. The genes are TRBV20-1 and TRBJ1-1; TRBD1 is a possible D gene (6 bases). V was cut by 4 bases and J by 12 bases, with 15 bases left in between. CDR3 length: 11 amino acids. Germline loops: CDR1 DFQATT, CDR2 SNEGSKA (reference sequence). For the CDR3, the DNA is TGCAGTGCTAAGGGGGGGCGAATAACTTTCTTT. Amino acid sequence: CSAKGGRITFF.

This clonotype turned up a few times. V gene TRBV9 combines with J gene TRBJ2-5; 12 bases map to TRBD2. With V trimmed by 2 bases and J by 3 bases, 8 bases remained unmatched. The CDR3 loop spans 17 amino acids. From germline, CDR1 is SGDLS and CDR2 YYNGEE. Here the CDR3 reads CASSVGWTSGEKETQYF. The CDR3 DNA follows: TGTGCCAGCAGCGTGGGGTGGACTAGCGGGGAGAAAGAGACCCAGTACTTC.

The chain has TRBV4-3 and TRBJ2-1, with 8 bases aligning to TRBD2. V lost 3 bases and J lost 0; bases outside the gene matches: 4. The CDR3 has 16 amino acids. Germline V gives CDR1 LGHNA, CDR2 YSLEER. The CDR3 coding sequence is TGCGCCAGCAGCCAGACGAGCGGGAGCTCCTACAATGAGCAGTTCTTC. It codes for CASSQTSGSSYNEQFF.

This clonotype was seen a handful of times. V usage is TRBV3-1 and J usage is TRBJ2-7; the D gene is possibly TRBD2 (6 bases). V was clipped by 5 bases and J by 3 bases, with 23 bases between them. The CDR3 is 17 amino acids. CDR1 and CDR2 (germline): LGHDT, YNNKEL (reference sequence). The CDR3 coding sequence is TGTGCCAGCAGCAGCAAGCCCGGGACTGTAGCGATCTACGAGCAGTACTTC. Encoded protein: CASSSKPGTVAIYEQYF.

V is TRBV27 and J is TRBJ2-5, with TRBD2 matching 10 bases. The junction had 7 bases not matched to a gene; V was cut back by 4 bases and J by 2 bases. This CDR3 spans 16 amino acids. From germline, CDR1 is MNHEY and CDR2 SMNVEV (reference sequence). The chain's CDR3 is CASSSPLAGMQETQYF. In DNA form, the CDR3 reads TGTGCCAGCAGTTCCCCACTAGCGGGAATGCAAGAGACCCAGTACTTC.

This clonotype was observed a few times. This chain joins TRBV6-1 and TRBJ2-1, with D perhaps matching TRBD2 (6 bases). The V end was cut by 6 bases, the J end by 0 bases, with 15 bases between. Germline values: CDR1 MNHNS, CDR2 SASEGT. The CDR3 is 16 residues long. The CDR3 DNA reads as TGTGCCAGCAGAACGGGACTCGCCTTCTCCTACAATGAGCAGTTCTTC. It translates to CASRTGLAFSYNEQFF.

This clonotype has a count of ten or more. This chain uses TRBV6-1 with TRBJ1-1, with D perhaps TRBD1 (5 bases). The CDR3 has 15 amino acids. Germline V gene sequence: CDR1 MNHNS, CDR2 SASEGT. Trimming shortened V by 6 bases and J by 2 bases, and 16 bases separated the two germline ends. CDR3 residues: CASRVRDGFNTEAFF. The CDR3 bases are TGTGCCAGCAGAGTCAGGGACGGATTTAACACTGAAGCTTTCTTT.

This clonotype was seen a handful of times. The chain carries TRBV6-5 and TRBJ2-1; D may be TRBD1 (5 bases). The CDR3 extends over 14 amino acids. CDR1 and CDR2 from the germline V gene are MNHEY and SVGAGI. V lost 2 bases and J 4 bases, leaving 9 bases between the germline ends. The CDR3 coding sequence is TGTGCCAGCAGTTACAGGGGCCTATACAATGAGCAGTTCTTC. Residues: CASSYRGLYNEQFF.

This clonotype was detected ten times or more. CDR3 bases: TGCAGCGTCGACGGACTAGCGGGAGTGTATGAGCAGTTCTTC. Its protein product is CSVDGLAGVYEQFF. The chain employs TRBV29-1 and TRBJ2-1, with 13 bases matching TRBD2. Germline CDR1 is SQVTM and CDR2 is ANQGSEA. V lost 6 bases, J lost 8 bases, and 7 bases stayed unmatched. The CDR3 totals 14 residues.

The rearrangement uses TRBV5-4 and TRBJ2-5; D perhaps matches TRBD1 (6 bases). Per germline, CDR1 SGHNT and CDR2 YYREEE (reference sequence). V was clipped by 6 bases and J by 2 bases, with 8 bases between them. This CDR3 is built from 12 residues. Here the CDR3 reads CASKGVQETQYF. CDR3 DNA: TGTGCCAGCAAGGGGGTACAAGAGACCCAGTACTTC.